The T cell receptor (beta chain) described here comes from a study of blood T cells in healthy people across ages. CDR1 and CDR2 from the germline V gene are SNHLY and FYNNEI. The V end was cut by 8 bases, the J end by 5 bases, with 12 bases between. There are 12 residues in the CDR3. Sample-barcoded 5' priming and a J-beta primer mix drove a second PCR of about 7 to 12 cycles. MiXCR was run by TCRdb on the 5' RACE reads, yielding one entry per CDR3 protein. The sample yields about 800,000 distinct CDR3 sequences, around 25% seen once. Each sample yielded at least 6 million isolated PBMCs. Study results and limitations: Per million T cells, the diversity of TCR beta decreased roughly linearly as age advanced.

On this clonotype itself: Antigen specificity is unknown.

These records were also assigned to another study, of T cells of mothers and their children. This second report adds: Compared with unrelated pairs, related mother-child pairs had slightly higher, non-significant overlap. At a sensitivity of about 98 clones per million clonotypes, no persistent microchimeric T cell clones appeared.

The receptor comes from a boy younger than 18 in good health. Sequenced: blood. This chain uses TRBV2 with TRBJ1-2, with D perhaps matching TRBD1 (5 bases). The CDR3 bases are TGTGCCAGCGGGGGGACTGCTTATGGCTACACCTTC. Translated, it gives CASGGTAYGYTF. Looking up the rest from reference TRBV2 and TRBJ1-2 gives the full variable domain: EPEVTQTPSHQVTQMGQEVILRCVPISNHLYFYWYRQILGQKVEFLVSFYNNEISEKSEIFDDQFSVERPDGSNFTLKIRSTKLEDSAMYFCASGGTAYGYTFGSGTRLTVV.